Shown below are 18 T cell receptor beta chains from a single sample sequenced in a study of T-cell reconstitution after alpha-beta-depleted transplantation in children. For TCRbeta, the library was prepared with unique molecular identifiers. MiXCR, applied by TCRdb to the PCR reads, yields one record per CDR3 protein. The data contain approximately 110,000 distinct CDR3 sequences, more than 20% of them singletons. The sequencing used PBMCs, mostly from graft donor cells, collected 180 days after TCRalphabeta/CD19-depleted stem cell transplant. These TCRs come from a male patient aged 2-9 years who had a stem cell transplant for chronic granulomatous disease, so the T cells may come from the graft donor.

Many counts were recorded for this clonotype. CDR3 sequence: CSARSGGRTDTQYF. As DNA, the CDR3 is TGCAGTGCTAGATCGGGGGGCCGAACAGATACGCAGTATTTT. The V gene is TRBV20-1, the J gene TRBJ2-3; D is perhaps TRBD2 (7 bases). V was shortened by 2 bases and J by 3 bases, with 12 bases between the two germline ends. Germline assignment: CDR1 DFQATT and CDR2 SNEGSKA (reference sequence). The CDR3 is made up of 14 amino acids.

The chain links TRBV5-1 to TRBJ2-1; the D gene is possibly TRBD1 (7 bases). CDR1 SGHRS and CDR2 YFSETQ come from the germline V gene. Trimming stripped 0 bases from V and 6 bases from J, with 10 bases between. The CDR3 has 14 amino acids. The CDR3 nucleotides read TGCGCCAGCAGCTTGGTTCAGGGGGGCAATGAGCAGTTCTTC. Residues: CASSLVQGGNEQFF.

CDR3 loop: CASGQLNTEAFF. The CDR3 DNA follows: TGTGCCAGCGGACAGCTCAACACTGAAGCTTTCTTT. The chain is built from TRBV7-6 and TRBJ1-1; a weak D match, TRBD1 (6 bases). Trimming took off 8 bases at V and 2 bases at J, with 9 bases between the two ends. Germline V gene sequence: CDR1 SGHVS, CDR2 FNYEAQ. This CDR3 has 12 residues.

This clonotype was seen repeatedly, ten times or more. The chain combines TRBV7-9 with TRBJ2-5; D is unresolved. Trimming took 5 bases from V and 4 from J, leaving 8 bases between them. CDR1 and CDR2 from the germline V gene are SEHNR and FQNEAQ (reference sequence). The CDR3 is 12 amino acids. The CDR3 DNA reads TGTGCCAGCAGCCCGCCCCCAGAGACCCAGTACTTC. Its protein is CASSPPPETQYF.

Many counts were recorded for this clonotype. The V call is TRBV29-1, the J call TRBJ2-5; D ambiguous. Germline lookup yields CDR1 SQVTM and CDR2 ANQGSEA. Trimming stripped 2 bases from V and 3 bases from J, with 7 bases between. The CDR3 is made up of 12 amino acids. The CDR3 DNA follows: TGCAGCGTTGAACGGCAGAAAGAGACCCAGTACTTC. It is translated as CSVERQKETQYF.

This chain links TRBV6-5 with TRBJ2-6; D is unresolved. The CDR3 contains 17 residues. V dropped 3 bases and J dropped 0 bases, with 12 bases sitting between them. CDR1 is MNHEY and CDR2 is SVGAGI in the germline V gene. CDR3 sequence: CASSYRVLSSGANVLTF. CDR3 sequence (DNA): TGTGCCAGCAGTTATCGGGTCCTGAGCTCTGGGGCCAACGTCCTGACTTTC.

In this sample, this clonotype turned up many times. This chain uses TRBV12-3 or TRBV12-4 with TRBJ2-3; D uncertain. This CDR3 region has 13 residues. The germline V and J ends were trimmed by 7 bases and 0 bases, with 8 bases remaining between them. CDR3 amino acids: CASTLTSTDTQYF. The CDR3 DNA reads as TGTGCCAGCACCTTGACTAGCACAGATACGCAGTATTTT.

As to this clonotype: Relative to the germline gene, one junction end is altered; a read error may explain this. The rearrangement uses TRBV24-1 and TRBJ2-7; a weak D match, TRBD1 (5 bases). The germline V gene has CDR1 KGHDR and CDR2 SFDVKD. There are 16 residues in the CDR3. The CDR3 loop reads CATRDYCAGKEYEQYF. As DNA, the CDR3 is TGTGCCACCAGAGATTACTGCGCAGGGAAGGAGTACGAGCAGTACTTC.

This clonotype was found a few times. The gene calls are TRBV9 and TRBJ2-1, with 10 bases identical to TRBD2. V gave up 0 bases and J gave up 5 bases; unmatched junction bases: 2. Per the germline V gene, CDR1 is SGDLS and CDR2 is YYNGEE. This CDR3 has 15 amino acids. This chain's CDR3 is CASSVGLAGHNEQFF. CDR3 in DNA: TGTGCCAGCAGCGTAGGACTAGCGGGCCACAATGAGCAGTTCTTC.

The chain carries TRBV19 and TRBJ2-1; D ambiguous. The CDR3 is 13 amino acids. CDR1 is LNHDA, CDR2 SQIVND, per germline (reference sequence). V lost 6 bases, J lost 9 bases, and 15 bases lay in between. The CDR3 coding sequence is TGTGCCAGTAGAAAGATCGGTGTCGTTGAGCAGTTCTTC. This sequence encodes CASRKIGVVEQFF.

The rearrangement links TRBV7-9 to TRBJ2-5; tentative D call: TRBD2 (5 bases). The CDR3 is 15 residues long. The germline CDR1 and CDR2 sequences are SEHNR and FQNEAQ (reference sequence). Trimming took off 6 bases at V and 3 bases at J, with 17 bases between the two ends. The CDR3 loop is CASRSDREGEETQYF. Here the CDR3 DNA reads TGTGCCAGCAGGTCTGACCGGGAAGGAGAAGAGACCCAGTACTTC.

This clonotype was counted at least ten times. The V gene is TRBV2, the J gene TRBJ1-3, with a possible D match to TRBD1 (5 bases). CDR1 is SNHLY, CDR2 FYNNEI, per germline. V shed 6 bases and J shed 0 bases, with 12 bases lying between them. CDR3 length: 15 residues. The CDR3 region has the DNA TGTGCCAGCAGCGCGGGGACCGACTCTGGAAACACCATATATTTT. It codes for CASSAGTDSGNTIYF.

Only a few counts were recorded for this clonotype. The V and J genes are TRBV20-1 and TRBJ1-6, with unresolved D. Trimming left V 2 bases short and J 0 bases short, with 8 bases between. CDR3 length: 15 amino acids. CDR1 DFQATT and CDR2 SNEGSKA come from the germline V gene (reference sequence). CDR3 nucleotide sequence: TGCAGTGCTAGATTTGGGAGCTCCTATAATTCACCCCTCCACTTT. Its translation is CSARFGSSYNSPLHF.

Ten or more counts support this clonotype. The gene calls are TRBV20-1 and TRBJ2-7; TRBD1 is a possible D gene (6 bases). Trimming cost V 3 bases and J 7 bases, with 19 bases left between them. CDR3 size: 14 residues. Germline V gene sequence: CDR1 DFQATT, CDR2 SNEGSKA (reference sequence). Written as DNA, the CDR3 is TGCAGTGCTAGCCTTCTTGTACAGGGTGGAGAGCAGTACTTC. It yields the protein CSASLLVQGGEQYF.

This clonotype was picked up many times. The rearrangement uses TRBV5-5 and TRBJ2-7; D is ambiguous. V shed 4 bases and J shed 6 bases, with 20 bases lying between them. Germline CDR1 and CDR2: SGHKS and YYEKEE (reference sequence). CDR3 size: 15 residues. The DNA of the CDR3 is TGTGCCAGCAGCCCCGTGGGATACGGATGGATCGAGCAGTACTTC. Its protein is CASSPVGYGWIEQYF.

This clonotype was detected many times. This rearrangement joins TRBV20-1 to TRBJ2-3; perhaps TRBD2 as D (6 bases). CDR3 length: 15 amino acids. CDR1 DFQATT and CDR2 SNEGSKA come from the germline V gene (reference sequence). V dropped 5 bases and J dropped 4 bases, with 19 bases sitting between them. The chain's CDR3 is CSAPDSEGKADTQYF. Here the CDR3 DNA reads TGCAGTGCTCCCGACTCGGAGGGAAAAGCAGATACGCAGTATTTT.

In this sample, this clonotype turned up once. At one end the junction does not follow the germline gene, possibly because of a read error. The chain joins TRBV3-1 to TRBJ2-1; D unclear. This CDR3 comprises 15 residues. CDR1 LGHDT and CDR2 YNNKEL come from the germline V gene (reference sequence). As DNA, the CDR3 is TGTGCCAGCAGGGCCACGTGCTCCGTTAGCAATGAGCAGTTCTTT. This codes for CASRATCSVSNEQFF.

This clonotype occurred many times. The V gene is TRBV4-3, the J gene TRBJ2-3, with D possibly matching TRBD1 (6 bases). Germline CDR1 is LGHNA and CDR2 is YSLEER. The CDR3 runs to 17 residues. V lost 0 bases to trimming and J lost 4 bases, with 17 bases between them. The CDR3 coding sequence is TGCGCCAGCAGCCAAGATTGGGGGCAGGCGGCAGCAGATACGCAGTATTTT. It translates to CASSQDWGQAAADTQYF.